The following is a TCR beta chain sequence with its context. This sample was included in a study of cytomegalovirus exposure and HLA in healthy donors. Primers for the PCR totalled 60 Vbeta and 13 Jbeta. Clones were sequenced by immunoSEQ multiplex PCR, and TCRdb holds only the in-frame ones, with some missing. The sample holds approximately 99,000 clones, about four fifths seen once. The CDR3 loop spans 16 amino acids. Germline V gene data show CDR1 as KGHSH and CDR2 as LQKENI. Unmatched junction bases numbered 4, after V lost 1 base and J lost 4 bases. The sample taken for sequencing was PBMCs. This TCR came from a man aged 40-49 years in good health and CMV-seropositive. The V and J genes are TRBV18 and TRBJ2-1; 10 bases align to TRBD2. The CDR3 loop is CASSPRGTSAYNEQFF. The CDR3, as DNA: TGTGCCAGCTCACCACGGGGGACTAGCGCATACAATGAGCAGTTCTTC.